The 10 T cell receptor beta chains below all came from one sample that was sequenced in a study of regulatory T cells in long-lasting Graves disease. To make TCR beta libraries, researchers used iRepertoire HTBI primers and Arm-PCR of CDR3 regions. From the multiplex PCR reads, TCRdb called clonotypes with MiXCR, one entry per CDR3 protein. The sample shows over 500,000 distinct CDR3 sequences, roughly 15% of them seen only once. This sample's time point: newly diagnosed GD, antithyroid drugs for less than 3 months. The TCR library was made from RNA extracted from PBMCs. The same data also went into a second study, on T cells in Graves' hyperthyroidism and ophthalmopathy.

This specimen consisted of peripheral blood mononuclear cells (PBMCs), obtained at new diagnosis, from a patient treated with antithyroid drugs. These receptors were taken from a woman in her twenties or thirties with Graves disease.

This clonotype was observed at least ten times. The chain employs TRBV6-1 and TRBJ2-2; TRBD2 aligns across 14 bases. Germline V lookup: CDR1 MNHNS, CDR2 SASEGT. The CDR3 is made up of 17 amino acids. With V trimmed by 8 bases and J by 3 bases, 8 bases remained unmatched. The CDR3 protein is CASSDRGLAGDTGELFF. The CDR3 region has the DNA TGTGCCAGCTCCGATAGGGGACTAGCGGGAGACACCGGGGAGCTGTTTTTT.

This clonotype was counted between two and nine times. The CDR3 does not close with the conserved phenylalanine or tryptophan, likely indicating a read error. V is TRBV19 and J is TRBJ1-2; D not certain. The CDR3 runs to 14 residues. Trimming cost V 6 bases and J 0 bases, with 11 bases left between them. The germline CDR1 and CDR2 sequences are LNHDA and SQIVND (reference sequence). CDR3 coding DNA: TGTGCCAGTAGCCGGGCCGAAGCTAACTATGGCTACACCCTC. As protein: CASSRAEANYGYTL.

In DNA form, the CDR3 reads TGCAGCGTGGGCTTTGGGACTAGCGGGAGCTACGAGCAGTACTTC. Translated, it gives CSVGFGTSGSYEQYF. V usage is TRBV29-1 and J usage is TRBJ2-7; TRBD2 matches at 14 bases. CDR1 SQVTM and CDR2 ANQGSEA come from the germline V gene. V lost 6 bases to trimming and J lost 3 bases; unmatched junction nucleotides: 7. CDR3 length: 15 residues.

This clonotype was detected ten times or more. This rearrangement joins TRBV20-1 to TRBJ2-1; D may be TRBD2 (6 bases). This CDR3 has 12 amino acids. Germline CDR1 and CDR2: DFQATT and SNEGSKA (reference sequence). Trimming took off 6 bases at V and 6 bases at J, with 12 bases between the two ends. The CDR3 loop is CSARWRGNEQFF. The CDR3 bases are TGCAGTGCCCGTTGGAGGGGCAATGAGCAGTTCTTC.

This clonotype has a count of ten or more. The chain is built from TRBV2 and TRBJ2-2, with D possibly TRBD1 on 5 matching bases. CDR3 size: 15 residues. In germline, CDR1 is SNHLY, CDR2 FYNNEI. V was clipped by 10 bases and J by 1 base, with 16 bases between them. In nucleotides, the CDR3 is TGTGCCACCCCAATGGGGCAAGAGAACACCGGGGAGCTGTTTTTT. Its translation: CATPMGQENTGELFF.

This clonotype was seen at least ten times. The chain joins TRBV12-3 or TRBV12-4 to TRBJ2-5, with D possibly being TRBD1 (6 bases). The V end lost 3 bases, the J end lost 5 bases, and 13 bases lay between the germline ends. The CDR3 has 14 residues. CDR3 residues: CASSLEAGEETQYF. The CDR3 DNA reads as TGTGCCAGCAGTTTGGAGGCAGGGGAGGAGACCCAGTACTTC.

This CDR3 reads CAAEGVSYEQYF. CDR3 nucleotide sequence: TGTGCCGCCGAGGGCGTCTCCTACGAGCAGTACTTC. The V and J genes are TRBV28 and TRBJ2-7, with D possibly being TRBD2 (5 bases). CDR1 and CDR2 from the germline V gene are MDHEN and SYDVKM. Trimming took off 11 bases at V and 0 bases at J, with 11 bases between the two ends. This CDR3 has 12 amino acids.

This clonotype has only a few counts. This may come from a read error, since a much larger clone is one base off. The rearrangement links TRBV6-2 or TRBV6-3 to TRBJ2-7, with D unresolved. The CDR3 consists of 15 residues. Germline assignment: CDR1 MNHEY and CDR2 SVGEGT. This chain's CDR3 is CARSYSGRSAYEQYF. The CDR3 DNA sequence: TGTGCCCGCAGTTACTCGGGCAGGTCTGCCTACGAGCAGTACTTC.

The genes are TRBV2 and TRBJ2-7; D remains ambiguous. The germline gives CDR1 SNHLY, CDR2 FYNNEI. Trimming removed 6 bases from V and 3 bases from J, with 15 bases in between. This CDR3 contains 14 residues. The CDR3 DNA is TGTGCCAGCAGAGATGATGGACGGGTCTACGAGCAGTACTTC. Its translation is CASRDDGRVYEQYF.

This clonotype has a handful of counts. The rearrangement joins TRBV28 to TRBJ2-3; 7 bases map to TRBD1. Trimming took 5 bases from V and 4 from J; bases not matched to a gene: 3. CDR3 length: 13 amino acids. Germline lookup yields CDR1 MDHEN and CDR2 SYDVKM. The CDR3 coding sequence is TGTGCCAGCAGTATCCAGGGGGCAGATACGCAGTATTTT. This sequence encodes CASSIQGADTQYF.